This T cell receptor (beta chain) was profiled in a study of T cell responses to AZD1222 COVID-19 vaccine (dated by TCRdb to the early 2020s). General notes on the study: A total of more than 230 trial participants underwent TCR sequencing, of whom some 200 had received two doses of AZD1222 and 26 had received two doses of the MenACWY control vaccine. Trial participants were enrolled by age into subgroups of 18-55, 56-69 and 70-plus years, and around 150, 29 and 61 TCR-sequenced participants, respectively, were included in these subgroups. The research as a whole found: The 56-69-year group was small, and its depth increase did not reach significance, likely because of low power. Participants were mostly white British, with more females than males. The authors suggested clonal diversity may have been underestimated. Because no samples from the day 14 peak response were available, repertoires could be characterized only after the peak T cell response. Nearly half of unique spike-specific TCRs reportedly recognized epitopes outside regions mutated in the B.1.351 and B.1.1.7 variants. Conclusions about previously exposed vaccinees are limited because only six or seven AZD1222 recipients were SARS-CoV-2 seropositive at baseline. CD4 TCRs associated with the vaccine covered the entire spike protein, and the dominant responses were in regions 160-218 and 743-854. After two AZD1222 doses, both the breadth and the depth of spike-specific TCRs were significantly higher than at day 0 and than in MenACWY recipients.

Taken from the germline V gene, the CDR1 and CDR2 loops are MDHEN and SYDVKM. Inclusive of the bounding cysteine and phenylalanine, the CDR3 is 11 residues long. Solely the CDR3 DNA is kept, with 33 bases framed from the first base. V is cut by 6 bases and J by 11 bases, and the space between the germline ends is 13 bases. The CDR3 regions of human TCRbeta chains were subjected to immunosequencing. In the paper's pipeline: TCRs in the repertoires were compared against a reference library of SARS-CoV-2-specific TCRs that had been generated with the MIRA antigen-specificity platform. Breadth was defined as the fraction of unique TCRs that were SARS-CoV-2-associated, and depth was defined as the fraction of total T cells that were SARS-CoV-2-associated. Using the MIRA data, each spike-specific TCR was mapped to the spike region that the TCR reacts to and placed in a CD4 or CD8 class. Log10-transformed breadth and depth values were compared by one-way ANOVA with Sidak's multiple comparisons tests. In TCRdb, the immuneACCESS table is reduced to in-frame sequences with V and J assigned. These tables do not hold every clone; where another copy was compared, an unresolved V gene accounts for under half, and the others remain unexplained. Clone size and the V and J calls come from that table; the DNA yielded D and trimming. The table for this sample lists about 100,000 clones; around nine tenths of them were counted only once. The ten largest clonotypes hold under 3% of the sample.

As for this clone: Its antigen has not been determined. Qualities for individual bases were not recorded, and no much larger clone is one base off.

The meaning of the sample's time point label: about 28 days (+/-7) after the second vaccine dose. AZD1222 recipients whose second dose came at about 4 weeks and those whose second dose came at about 12 weeks were combined into one group, since spike-specific TCR depth and breadth did not differ between the two schedules. Samples from vaccinated people were obtained from the UK trials COV001 and COV002, which included a single-blind randomized controlled phase 2/3 trial of AZD1222 (ChAdOx1 nCoV-19) in healthy adults. For TCRbeta chain sequencing, PBMC samples from trial participants were taken at day 0 and at day 28 after the second dose.

This clonotype was obtained from an adult who received the AZD1222 COVID-19 vaccine. The rearrangement combines TRBV28 with TRBJ1-2, with an unclear D gene assignment. This specimen was peripheral blood, taken 28 days after the second AZD1222 dose. The CDR3 corresponds to CASRKGDRYTF. The DNA is TGTGCCAGCAGAAAAGGAGATAGGTACACCTTC.